A selection of T cell receptor beta chains follows, all from one sample in a study of blood T cell repertoires in COVID-19. Data came from immunoSEQ multiplex PCR; TCRdb stores just in-frame clones and leaves some out. Here the sample spans around 70,000 clones, more than 85% being singletons. Sequencing was carried out using peripheral blood. The receptors derive from a man aged 55 to 70 with acute or convalescent COVID-19. The CDR3 runs from the conserved cysteine through the conserved F or W. A D gene is named only where the DNA matches it firmly. The size entry is marked missing in some rows and otherwise reads once, few, many or a size class.

v_gene: TRBV19; abundance: few; j_gene: TRBJ1-5; d_gene: NA; CDR3nt: TGTGCCAGTAGTGCCACAGGGAGAGGTGGCAATCAGCCCCAGCATTTT; CDR3aa: CASSATGRGGNQPQHF
v_gene: TRBV3-1/TRBV3-2; abundance: NA; j_gene: TRBJ2-7; d_gene: TRBD1; CDR3nt: TGTGCCAGCAGCCAAGGGACAGGGGGCAACGAGCAGTACTTC; CDR3aa: CASSQGTGGNEQYF
v_gene: TRBV5-1; abundance: NA; j_gene: TRBJ2-7; d_gene: NA; CDR3nt: TGCGCCAGCAGCTCGGGAGACTCCTCCTACGAGCAGTACTTC; CDR3aa: CASSSGDSSYEQYF
v_gene: TRBV4-1; abundance: NA; j_gene: TRBJ1-3; d_gene: NA; CDR3nt: TGCGCCAGCAGCCAAACGTCAGGGGTCGGAAACACCATATATTTT; CDR3aa: CASSQTSGVGNTIYF
v_gene: TRBV12-3/TRBV12-4; abundance: NA; j_gene: TRBJ2-2; d_gene: NA; CDR3nt: TGTGCCAGCAGTTTACTTACCGGGGAGCTGTTTTTT; CDR3aa: CASSLLTGELFF
v_gene: TRBV6-5; abundance: NA; j_gene: TRBJ2-5; d_gene: NA; CDR3nt: TGTGCCAGCAGTTATGTCTCTAGCCCGGAGGGGACCCAGTACTTC; CDR3aa: CASSYVSSPEGTQYF
v_gene: TRBV27; abundance: NA; j_gene: TRBJ1-6; d_gene: TRBD1; CDR3nt: TGTGCCAGCAGTTCTACAGGGGGCTGGAATTCACCCCTCCACTTT; CDR3aa: CASSSTGGWNSPLHF
v_gene: TRBV11-3; abundance: NA; j_gene: TRBJ2-1; d_gene: TRBD1; CDR3nt: TGTGCCAGCAGCGTACGACAGGGTGACTACAATGAGCAGTTCTTC; CDR3aa: CASSVRQGDYNEQFF
v_gene: TRBV27; abundance: NA; j_gene: TRBJ2-3; d_gene: TRBD1; CDR3nt: TGTGCCAGCAGTCTCCGACAGGGGATATTGGCAGATACGCAGTATTTT; CDR3aa: CASSLRQGILADTQYF
v_gene: TRBV29-1; abundance: few; j_gene: TRBJ2-1; d_gene: TRBD1; CDR3nt: TGCAGCGGCAGGGGGAATGAGCAGTTCTTC; CDR3aa: CSGRGNEQFF
v_gene: TRBV11-2; abundance: once; j_gene: TRBJ1-2; d_gene: TRBD1; CDR3nt: TGTGCCAGCAGCTTAGCTGAGGAACAGGGGATTGGGTATGGCTACACCTTC; CDR3aa: CASSLAEEQGIGYGYTF
v_gene: TRBV5-1; abundance: NA; j_gene: TRBJ2-2; d_gene: TRBD2; CDR3nt: TGCGCCAGCAGCTCGAGGACTAGCGGGGCGGCCGGGGAGCTGTTTTTT; CDR3aa: CASSSRTSGAAGELFF
v_gene: TRBV5-1; abundance: NA; j_gene: TRBJ1-5; d_gene: TRBD1; CDR3nt: TGCGCCAGCAGCTACGGGACAGGGAAAAATCAGCCCCAGCATTTT; CDR3aa: CASSYGTGKNQPQHF
v_gene: TRBV11-1; abundance: NA; j_gene: TRBJ2-7; d_gene: NA; CDR3nt: TGTGCCAGCAGCTTAGCGATTGGCAGGGCCTACGAGCAGTACTTC; CDR3aa: CASSLAIGRAYEQYF
v_gene: TRBV11-3; abundance: NA; j_gene: TRBJ2-3; d_gene: TRBD1; CDR3nt: TGTGCCAGCTCGAGGACAGGGTCCAGAGATACGCAGTATTTT; CDR3aa: CASSRTGSRDTQYF
v_gene: TRBV7-8; abundance: NA; j_gene: TRBJ1-1; d_gene: NA; CDR3nt: TGTGCCAGCAGAAAAACAGGAAGAACGACAAAAGCTTTCTTT; CDR3aa: CASRKTGRTTKAFF
v_gene: TRBV29-1; abundance: once; j_gene: TRBJ2-2; d_gene: NA; CDR3nt: TGCAGCGTTGCCGGGACTCTCACCGGGGAGCTGTTTTTT; CDR3aa: CSVAGTLTGELFF
v_gene: TRBV19; abundance: NA; j_gene: TRBJ2-3; d_gene: NA; CDR3nt: TGTGCCAGTAGTATAAGCGAAACAGATACGCAGTATTTT; CDR3aa: CASSISETDTQYF
v_gene: TRBV12-3/TRBV12-4; abundance: NA; j_gene: TRBJ1-2; d_gene: NA; CDR3nt: TGTGCCAGCAGTTCTTCCCCCTCTACTGTCTACACCTTC; CDR3aa: CASSSSPSTVYTF
v_gene: TRBV6-6; abundance: NA; j_gene: TRBJ1-3; d_gene: TRBD1; CDR3nt: TGTGCCAGCAGTCTGAAGGGGGCTAGTGGAAACACCATATATTTT; CDR3aa: CASSLKGASGNTIYF
v_gene: TRBV30; abundance: NA; j_gene: TRBJ1-1; d_gene: NA; CDR3nt: TGTGCCTGGAGGGCCCCAGGGGTGAACACTGAAGCTTTCTTT; CDR3aa: CAWRAPGVNTEAFF
v_gene: TRBV19; abundance: NA; j_gene: TRBJ1-4; d_gene: NA; CDR3nt: TGTGCCAGTCAGTCTTTCTCGGGGAATGAAAAACTGTTTTTT; CDR3aa: CASQSFSGNEKLFF
v_gene: TRBV11-2; abundance: NA; j_gene: TRBJ2-6; d_gene: TRBD2; CDR3nt: TGTGCCAGCAGCTTAGGATTGCGGGGGTTTGGGGCCAACGTCCTGACTTTC; CDR3aa: CASSLGLRGFGANVLTF
v_gene: TRBV5-1; abundance: NA; j_gene: TRBJ2-7; d_gene: NA; CDR3nt: TGCGCCAGCAGCCCTGGTGCGACAAACTACGAGCAGTACTTC; CDR3aa: CASSPGATNYEQYF
v_gene: TRBV15; abundance: NA; j_gene: TRBJ2-3; d_gene: NA; CDR3nt: TGTGCCACCAGCACAGGCGGGACAGCAACAGATACGCAGTATTTT; CDR3aa: CATSTGGTATDTQYF
v_gene: TRBV9; abundance: NA; j_gene: TRBJ2-2; d_gene: NA; CDR3nt: TGTGCCAGCAGCCACAGAGGGGGGGACGCCCGAACGAACACCGGGGAGCTGTTTTTT; CDR3aa: CASSHRGGDARTNTGELFF
v_gene: TRBV5-1; abundance: NA; j_gene: TRBJ1-5; d_gene: TRBD1; CDR3nt: TGCGCCAGCAGCTTGGAGGGACAGGGGGATCAGCCCCAGCATTTT; CDR3aa: CASSLEGQGDQPQHF
v_gene: TRBV5-1; abundance: NA; j_gene: TRBJ1-1; d_gene: NA; CDR3nt: TGCGCCAGCAACCCGGACAGAGCAAACACTGAAGCTTTCTTT; CDR3aa: CASNPDRANTEAFF
v_gene: TRBV9; abundance: few; j_gene: TRBJ2-7; d_gene: NA; CDR3nt: TGTGCCAGCAGCGTAGGAGGCTTTTCGAACTCCTACGAGCAGTACTTC; CDR3aa: CASSVGGFSNSYEQYF
v_gene: TRBV27; abundance: NA; j_gene: TRBJ2-7; d_gene: NA; CDR3nt: TGTGCCACCGGGAAGTACGAGCAGTACTTC; CDR3aa: CATGKYEQYF
v_gene: TRBV3-1/TRBV3-2; abundance: NA; j_gene: TRBJ1-6; d_gene: TRBD1; CDR3nt: TGTGCCAGCAGCGGCGTCCGACAGGGTTCCTATAATTCACCCCTCCACTTT; CDR3aa: CASSGVRQGSYNSPLHF
v_gene: TRBV19; abundance: NA; j_gene: TRBJ2-2; d_gene: NA; CDR3nt: TGTGCCAGTACCCACCACGGGATCCCTACAGGGGAGCTGTTTTTT; CDR3aa: CASTHHGIPTGELFF
v_gene: TRBV24-1; abundance: NA; j_gene: TRBJ2-3; d_gene: TRBD2; CDR3nt: TGTGCCACCAGTGAGCCCCCTGGGGCGCATCGAGCGGGGGTACCTAGCACAGATACGCAGTATTTT; CDR3aa: CATSEPPGAHRAGVPSTDTQYF
v_gene: TRBV4-2; abundance: once; j_gene: TRBJ2-5; d_gene: NA; CDR3nt: TGTGCCAGCAGCCAAGATACTAGCTTCGGAGAGACCCAGTACTTC; CDR3aa: CASSQDTSFGETQYF
v_gene: TRBV27; abundance: NA; j_gene: TRBJ2-1; d_gene: TRBD2; CDR3nt: TGTGCCAGCATAAAAGGGGCGGGGGGGAATGAGCAGTTCTTC; CDR3aa: CASIKGAGGNEQFF
v_gene: TRBV6-5; abundance: NA; j_gene: TRBJ1-3; d_gene: NA; CDR3nt: TGTGCCAGTCGTTCCGAGGGCTCTGGAAACACCATATATTTT; CDR3aa: CASRSEGSGNTIYF
v_gene: TRBV25-1; abundance: NA; j_gene: TRBJ2-5; d_gene: TRBD1; CDR3nt: TGTGCCAGCAGTGAAGGGGACAGGGGTGGAGAGACCCAGTACTTC; CDR3aa: CASSEGDRGGETQYF
v_gene: TRBV29-1; abundance: NA; j_gene: TRBJ2-3; d_gene: TRBD2; CDR3nt: TGCAGCGTTGTCGGACAGCCTAGCGGGAGGGCAGATACGCAGTATTTT; CDR3aa: CSVVGQPSGRADTQYF
v_gene: TRBV29-1; abundance: NA; j_gene: TRBJ2-2; d_gene: TRBD2; CDR3nt: TGCAGCGTGGGACTAGCGGTCTCCACCGGGGAGCTGTTTTTT; CDR3aa: CSVGLAVSTGELFF
v_gene: TRBV19; abundance: NA; j_gene: TRBJ1-2; d_gene: NA; CDR3nt: TGTGCCAGTAGTATTGGGCAGAAAGGAGGTGGCTACACCTTC; CDR3aa: CASSIGQKGGGYTF
v_gene: TRBV6-5; abundance: NA; j_gene: TRBJ2-5; d_gene: TRBD1; CDR3nt: TGTGCCAGCAGGCCCGCCGGGACAGGGAAAGAGACCCAGTACTTC; CDR3aa: CASRPAGTGKETQYF
v_gene: TRBV5-6; abundance: NA; j_gene: TRBJ1-2; d_gene: NA; CDR3nt: TGTGCCAGCAGCTTGATTAGACTTAACTATGGCTACACCTTC; CDR3aa: CASSLIRLNYGYTF
v_gene: TRBV5-1; abundance: NA; j_gene: TRBJ2-7; d_gene: NA; CDR3nt: TGCGCCAGCAGCTTGGCCAGGGATCGAGTCTCCTACGAGCAGTACTTC; CDR3aa: CASSLARDRVSYEQYF
v_gene: TRBV5-6; abundance: NA; j_gene: TRBJ2-5; d_gene: NA; CDR3nt: TGTGCCAGCAGCTATCCTGCGGCCCTCACAGGGCTGGGGGTGGAGACCCAGTACTTC; CDR3aa: CASSYPAALTGLGVETQYF
v_gene: TRBV29-1; abundance: NA; j_gene: TRBJ2-3; d_gene: TRBD1; CDR3nt: TGCAGCGTTGAAGGAGGAGGGACAGGGACAGATACGCAGTATTTT; CDR3aa: CSVEGGGTGTDTQYF
v_gene: TRBV11-2; abundance: NA; j_gene: TRBJ2-3; d_gene: TRBD1; CDR3nt: TGTGCCAGCAGTCCCCGACAGGGGGCTTCAGATACGCAGTATTTT; CDR3aa: CASSPRQGASDTQYF
v_gene: TRBV10-3; abundance: once; j_gene: TRBJ1-2; d_gene: NA; CDR3nt: TGTGCCATCAGTGACGGGGGGGACTATGGCTACACCTTC; CDR3aa: CAISDGGDYGYTF
v_gene: TRBV5-4; abundance: NA; j_gene: TRBJ2-3; d_gene: TRBD1; CDR3nt: TGTGCCAGCAGCTGGGACAGGGGTTTCACAGATACGCAGTATTTT; CDR3aa: CASSWDRGFTDTQYF
v_gene: TRBV5-1; abundance: NA; j_gene: TRBJ2-7; d_gene: TRBD1; CDR3nt: TGCGCCAGCAGCTTGGAGGGGACAGGGCGCGAGCAGTACTTC; CDR3aa: CASSLEGTGREQYF
v_gene: TRBV15; abundance: NA; j_gene: TRBJ2-3; d_gene: NA; CDR3nt: TGTGCCACCAGCAACCCTCGCGGCACTAGCACAGATACGCAGTATTTT; CDR3aa: CATSNPRGTSTDTQYF
v_gene: TRBV5-6; abundance: NA; j_gene: TRBJ2-5; d_gene: NA; CDR3nt: TGTGCCAGCAGCCCGCGGACAGAATTCCAAGAGACCCAGTACTTC; CDR3aa: CASSPRTEFQETQYF
v_gene: TRBV10-3; abundance: NA; j_gene: TRBJ1-1; d_gene: NA; CDR3nt: TGTGCCATCAGTGAGGAGATCATGAACACTGAAGCTTTCTTT; CDR3aa: CAISEEIMNTEAFF
v_gene: TRBV5-4; abundance: once; j_gene: TRBJ1-4; d_gene: NA; CDR3nt: TGTGCCAGCAGCTGGGGCGTTAATGAAAAACTGTTTTTT; CDR3aa: CASSWGVNEKLFF
v_gene: TRBV7-2; abundance: NA; j_gene: TRBJ2-3; d_gene: TRBD2; CDR3nt: TGTGCCAGCAGCTTTACTAGCGGGTCGAGCACAGATACGCAGTATTTT; CDR3aa: CASSFTSGSSTDTQYF
v_gene: TRBV5-1; abundance: NA; j_gene: TRBJ1-6; d_gene: NA; CDR3nt: TGCGCCAGCAGCTTGCGAGCCGGGACACCCCTCCACTTT; CDR3aa: CASSLRAGTPLHF
v_gene: TRBV5-6; abundance: NA; j_gene: TRBJ1-2; d_gene: NA; CDR3nt: TGTGCCAGCAGCCGTGGCGGGCGAACCTCCTATGGCTACACCTTC; CDR3aa: CASSRGGRTSYGYTF
v_gene: TRBV12-3/TRBV12-4; abundance: NA; j_gene: TRBJ1-5; d_gene: NA; CDR3nt: TGTGCCAGCAGTCGGACAGAAAATCAGCCCCAGCATTTT; CDR3aa: CASSRTENQPQHF